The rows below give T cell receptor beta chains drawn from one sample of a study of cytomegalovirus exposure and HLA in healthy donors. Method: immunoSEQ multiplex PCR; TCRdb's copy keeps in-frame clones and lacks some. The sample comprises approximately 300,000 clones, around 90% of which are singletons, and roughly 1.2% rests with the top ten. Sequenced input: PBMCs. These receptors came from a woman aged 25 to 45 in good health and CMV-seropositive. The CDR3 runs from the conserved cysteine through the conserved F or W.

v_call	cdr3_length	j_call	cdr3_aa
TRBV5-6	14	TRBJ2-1	CASSLLAAYNEQFF
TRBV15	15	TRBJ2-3	CATSRVGGAGDTQYF
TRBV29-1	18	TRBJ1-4	CSVVVVPGKGATNEKLFF
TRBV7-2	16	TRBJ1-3	CASSLATGLSGNTIYF
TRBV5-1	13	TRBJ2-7	CASSPTGGYEQYF
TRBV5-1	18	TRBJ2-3	CASKPRASGAPSTDTQYF
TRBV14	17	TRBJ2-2	CASSQEWDRVNTGELFF
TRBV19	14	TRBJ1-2	CASSPGQGSYGYTF
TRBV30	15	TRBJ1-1	CAWSVRKSMNTEAFF
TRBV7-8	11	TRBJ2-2	CASTPTGELFF
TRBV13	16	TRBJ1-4	CASSLPAGGVNEKLFF
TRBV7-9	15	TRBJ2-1	CASSLGSGSYNEQFF
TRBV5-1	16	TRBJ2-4	CASSLAPDRGLGIQYF
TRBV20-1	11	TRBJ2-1	CSAAPDNEQFF
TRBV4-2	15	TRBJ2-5	CASTPSVREGETQYF
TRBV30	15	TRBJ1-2	CAYPGTGSVFHGYTF
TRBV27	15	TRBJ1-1	CASSLDPYMNTEAFF
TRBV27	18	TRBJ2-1	CASSLSGLAGGVYNEQFF
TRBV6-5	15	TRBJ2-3	CASSTPGLAPDTQYF
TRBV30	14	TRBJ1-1	CAWSVLAVIPEAFF
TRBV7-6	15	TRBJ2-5	CASSLAVGPGETQYF
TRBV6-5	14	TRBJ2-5	CASSYSGGAETQYF
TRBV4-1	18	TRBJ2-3	CASSQEVPGQGIADTQYF
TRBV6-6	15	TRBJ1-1	CASSYSRTGNTEAFF
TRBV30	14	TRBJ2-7	CAWSVWTGDYEQYF
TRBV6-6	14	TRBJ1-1	CASSPRGENTEAFF
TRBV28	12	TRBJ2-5	CASSSQGKAQYF
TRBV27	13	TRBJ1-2	CASSLLGNYGYTF
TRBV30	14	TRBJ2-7	CAWSVALAGGEQYF
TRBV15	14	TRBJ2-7	CATSPQGSGTQRYF
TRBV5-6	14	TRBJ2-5	CASSLRTAQETQYF
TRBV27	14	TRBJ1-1	CASGRGAGNTEAFF
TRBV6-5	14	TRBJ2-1	CASSYEYRPGGQFF
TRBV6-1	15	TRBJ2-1	CASTSDSSSYNEQFF
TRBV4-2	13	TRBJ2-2	CASSQGYTGELFF
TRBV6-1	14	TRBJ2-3	CASRRTASTDTQYF
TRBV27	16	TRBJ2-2	CATLITGHYYTGELFF